These 29 T cell receptor beta chains came from one sample sequenced in a study of identical twins. One entry per CDR3 protein, called by TCRdb with MiXCR from the 5' RACE reads. In the table there are roughly 570,000 distinct CDR3 sequences, approximately 9.6% of which are singletons. This same sample was also part of a study on yellow fever vaccine responses in identical twins.

Input material: PBMCs. These receptors came from a woman aged 18-30 years in good health.

This clonotype has more than one count but fewer than ten. In DNA, the CDR3 is TGCGCCAGCAGTGGCGGGGAGGCCTACGAGCAGTACTTC. Encoded protein: CASSGGEAYEQYF. V and J are TRBV10-2 and TRBJ2-7; D might be TRBD2 (6 bases). V was trimmed by 4 bases and J by 2 bases, leaving 9 bases between them. The germline gives CDR1 WSHSY, CDR2 SAAADI. This CDR3 contains 13 residues.

J is TRBJ2-3 and V is TRBV18; D not resolved. This CDR3 has 17 residues. Trimming removed 1 base at V and 0 bases at J, with 14 bases between. Germline CDR1 reads KGHSH; CDR2 reads LQKENI. This chain's CDR3 is CASSPLQLSSSTDTQYF. The DNA for the CDR3 is TGTGCCAGCTCACCACTACAACTGAGTTCTAGCACAGATACGCAGTATTTT.

This clonotype has only a few counts. The chain combines TRBV4-1 with TRBJ1-6; D call uncertain. Deletions cut 1 base from V and 7 bases from J, with 8 bases between. The CDR3 spans 14 residues. Germline V lookup: CDR1 MGHRA, CDR2 YSYEKL. The CDR3 sequence: CASSQVSENSPLHF. The CDR3 DNA sequence: TGCGCCAGCAGCCAAGTCTCGGAAAATTCACCCCTCCACTTT.

The chain employs TRBV6-5 and TRBJ2-1, with 7 bases fitting TRBD2. J gave up 6 bases and V 2 bases, and 7 bases lay outside the gene matches. Germline values: CDR1 MNHEY, CDR2 SVGAGI. This CDR3 has 15 amino acids. As DNA, the CDR3 is TGTGCCAGCAGTTACAGGGCGGGGGAACCCAATGAGCAGTTCTTC. This encodes CASSYRAGEPNEQFF.

Many counts were recorded for this clonotype. J is TRBJ2-3 and V is TRBV4-3; 8 bases agree with TRBD2. V shed 0 bases and J 10 bases; nucleotides not matched to a gene: 3. CDR1 and CDR2 from the germline V gene are LGHNA and YSLEER. The CDR3 is 13 residues long. Here the CDR3 DNA reads TGCGCCAGCAGCCAAGATGGACTAGCTGCGCAGTATTTT. It is translated as CASSQDGLAAQYF.

This clonotype has a handful of counts. The chain uses TRBV5-1 and TRBJ2-7; 9 nucleotides agree with TRBD1. The V segment lost 4 bases and the J segment 6 bases; nucleotides outside the gene matches: 8. There are 14 residues in the CDR3. Germline values: CDR1 SGHRS, CDR2 YFSETQ. The DNA for the CDR3 is TGCGCCAGCAGCCCCGGGACAGGGACACGCGAGCAGTACTTC. Translation gives CASSPGTGTREQYF.

This clonotype was counted a few times. V is TRBV7-9 and J is TRBJ2-7, with 9 positions matching TRBD1. V was clipped by 10 bases and J by 7 bases; unmatched bases: 8. Germline V gene data show CDR1 as SEHNR and CDR2 as FQNEAQ (reference sequence). This CDR3 comprises 12 residues. The CDR3 DNA reads TGTGCCACCACTACAGGGGGCGATGAGCAGTACTTC. It codes for CATTTGGDEQYF. Supplemented by reference TRBV7-9 and TRBJ2-7, the full variable domain reads DTGVSQNPRHKITKRGQNVTFRCDPISEHNRLYWYRQTLGQGPEFLTYFQNEAQLEKSRLLSDRFSAERPKGSFSTLEIQRTEQGDSAMYLCATTTGGDEQYFGPGTRLTVT.

V is TRBV23-1 and J is TRBJ2-2, with D perhaps TRBD1 (5 bases). TRBV23-1 is an ORF, and what it does is uncertain. The CDR3 totals 15 residues. V shed 10 bases and J shed 6 bases, with 21 bases lying between them. CDR3 DNA: TGCGCCACCACACTGGGGCACCTGAGGTCCGGGGAGCTGTTTTTT. This gives the protein CATTLGHLRSGELFF.

At least ten counts were recorded for this clonotype. The rearrangement joins TRBV5-1 to TRBJ2-7, with TRBD2 identical over 8 bases. With 2 bases clipped from V and 3 bases from J, the junction kept 4 bases outside the gene matches. Germline CDR1 is SGHRS and CDR2 is YFSETQ. This CDR3 has 14 residues. In DNA form, the CDR3 reads TGCGCCAGCAGCTTCGGGGGGGCCGGCTACGAGCAGTACTTC. Its protein is CASSFGGAGYEQYF.

The chain links TRBV9 to TRBJ1-2; D possibly corresponds to TRBD1 (5 bases). The V end was cut by 1 base, the J end by 7 bases, with 17 bases between. CDR1 SGDLS and CDR2 YYNGEE come from the germline V gene. This CDR3 contains 15 residues. The DNA for the CDR3 is TGTGCCAGCAGCGTAATCGCAGGGCCCCAGGGTGGCTACACCTTC. Its translation: CASSVIAGPQGGYTF.

The chain carries TRBV20-1 and TRBJ2-1; 10 nucleotides align to TRBD2. V was clipped by 0 bases and J by 9 bases; unmatched bases: 8. This CDR3 has 15 residues. Germline V lookup: CDR1 DFQATT, CDR2 SNEGSKA (reference sequence). The CDR3: CSARDRAGGFVEQFF. The CDR3, as DNA: TGCAGTGCTAGAGATAGAGCGGGGGGGTTTGTTGAGCAGTTCTTC.

This clonotype was counted a few times. The gene calls are TRBV11-2 and TRBJ2-7; D is undetermined. The CDR3 is 14 residues long. Deletions cut 0 bases from V and 2 bases from J, with 8 bases between. Germline lookup yields CDR1 SGHAT and CDR2 FQNNGV. CDR3 bases: TGTGCCAGCAGCTTAGAGGGTGTTACCTACGAGCAGTACTTC. This sequence encodes CASSLEGVTYEQYF.

This clonotype came up a few times. This chain links TRBV5-5 with TRBJ2-6; tentatively, D is TRBD1 (5 bases). V shed 0 bases and J shed 14 bases, with 15 bases lying between them. The CDR3 consists of 14 residues. CDR1 SGHKS and CDR2 YYEKEE come from the germline V gene (reference sequence). The CDR3 spells CASSLVVQGSLLTF. CDR3 bases: TGTGCCAGCAGCTTGGTGGTTCAGGGATCCCTCCTGACTTTC.

In its sample, this clonotype was seen many times. The chain has TRBV11-2 and TRBJ2-1; either TRBD1 or TRBD2 may supply D (5 bases each). The CDR3 consists of 14 residues. Germline V gene data show CDR1 as SGHAT and CDR2 as FQNNGV. Between the trimmed V and J ends, which lost 5 bases and 5 bases, there was a span of 13 bases. The CDR3 DNA reads TGTGCCAGCAGCCCGTGGGACCGAAACAATGAGCAGTTCTTC. Translating it yields CASSPWDRNNEQFF.

This clonotype was found many times. The V gene is TRBV21-1, the J gene TRBJ2-7; TRBD2 is the table's D call, not checked against the DNA. TRBV21-1 is a pseudogene segment. This CDR3 spans 17 amino acids. The CDR3, as DNA: TGTGCCAGCAGCAACGAAGCTAGCGGGAGGGTATCCTACGAGCAGTACTTC. This gives the protein CASSNEASGRVSYEQYF.

V gene TRBV24-1 combines with J gene TRBJ2-3; D is uncertain. Trimming left V 6 bases short and J 0 bases short, with 3 bases between. This CDR3 region has 12 residues. The germline gives CDR1 KGHDR, CDR2 SFDVKD. The CDR3 sequence: CATSLSTDTQYF. The DNA for the CDR3 is TGTGCCACCAGTTTAAGCACAGATACGCAGTATTTT.

This clonotype was seen at least ten times. In DNA form, the CDR3 reads TGTGCCAGCAGCTTAGTCGGGGGTGTACAAGATACGCAGTATTTT. This translates into CASSLVGGVQDTQYF. The gene calls are TRBV7-3 and TRBJ2-3; possibly TRBD2 for D (6 bases). The germline V gene encodes CDR1 SGHTA and CDR2 FQGTGA. V gave up 2 bases and J gave up 5 bases, with 14 bases separating them. This CDR3 is 15 amino acids long.

The sample holds many counts of this clonotype. V usage is TRBV20-1 and J usage is TRBJ2-7, with TRBD2 matching over 7 bases. Trimming took 0 bases from V and 2 from J; bases not matched to a gene: 7. The CDR3 has 15 residues. The germline gives CDR1 DFQATT, CDR2 SNEGSKA (reference sequence). In nucleotides, the CDR3 is TGCAGTGCTAGAGATTTTAGCGGGCCTACCTACGAGCAGTACTTC. It is translated as CSARDFSGPTYEQYF.

CDR3 sequence reads: CAIQGTSREDTQYF. As DNA, the CDR3 is TGTGCCATACAGGGTACTAGCAGGGAAGATACGCAGTATTTT. The chain links TRBV10-3 to TRBJ2-3, with D possibly called TRBD1 or TRBD2 (6 bases each). V shed 9 bases and J shed 5 bases, with 18 bases lying between them. Germline V gives CDR1 ENHRY, CDR2 SYGVKD. The CDR3 contains 14 residues.

In its sample, this clonotype was seen a few times. The genes are TRBV10-3 and TRBJ2-6; D possibly matches TRBD1 or TRBD2 (5 bases each). V dropped 2 bases and J dropped 6 bases, with 11 bases sitting between them. CDR1 is ENHRY and CDR2 is SYGVKD in the germline V gene. CDR3 length equals 15 residues. CDR3 coding DNA: TGTGCCATCAGTGAGGATGAGGGGTTGGCCAACGTCCTGACTTTC. It codes for CAISEDEGLANVLTF.

This clonotype turned up a few times. One junction end does not reproduce the germline sequence, and a read error may be involved. The rearrangement uses TRBV7-3 and TRBJ1-1, with D perhaps matching TRBD1 (5 bases). The CDR3 is 15 amino acids. Germline CDR1 SGHTA, CDR2 FQGTGA. The CDR3 here is CASSTGTALNTETFF. The CDR3 bases are TGTGCCAGCAGCACTGGGACGGCTCTGAACACTGAAACTTTCTTT.

This clonotype was seen only a few times. The V gene is TRBV15, the J gene TRBJ2-7, with 8 bases identical to TRBD1. Germline values: CDR1 LNHNV, CDR2 YYDKDF (reference sequence). This CDR3 contains 12 residues. The ends lost 2 bases at V and 9 bases at J; junction bases unmatched: 3. The CDR3 nucleotides read TGTGCCACCAGCAGAAGCGGACAGGGGCAGTACTTC. It is translated as CATSRSGQGQYF.

V usage is TRBV28 and J usage is TRBJ2-2; D possibly corresponds to TRBD1 (6 bases). The germline CDR1 and CDR2 sequences are MDHEN and SYDVKM. V shed 3 bases and J shed 7 bases, with 12 bases lying between them. The CDR3 is 14 residues long. CDR3 loop: CASSFNRANGELFF. In nucleotides, the CDR3 is TGTGCCAGCAGTTTCAACAGGGCGAACGGGGAGCTGTTTTTT.

This clonotype was detected ten times or more. V is TRBV27 and J is TRBJ2-3; D ambiguous. This CDR3 comprises 10 residues. CDR1 is MNHEY and CDR2 is SMNVEV in the germline V gene (reference sequence). Trimming pared 8 bases from V and 4 bases from J, leaving 4 bases between. The DNA of the CDR3 is TGTGCCAGCGTGGCAGATACGCAGTATTTT. Encoded protein: CASVADTQYF.

This chain links TRBV20-1 with TRBJ1-6; D is undetermined. Trimming removed 2 bases at V and 11 bases at J, with 16 bases between. Germline CDR1 reads DFQATT; CDR2 reads SNEGSKA (reference sequence). The CDR3 has 14 amino acids. The CDR3 DNA is TGCAGTGCTAGACTCGGTACCAAGGTGGCACCCCTCCACTTT. Protein: CSARLGTKVAPLHF.

The V and J genes are TRBV29-1 and TRBJ2-5; D not certain. The CDR3 contains 12 residues. The V end was cut by 3 bases, the J end by 1 base, with 6 bases between. Germline CDR1 and CDR2: SQVTM and ANQGSEA. CDR3 loop: CSVDFSQETQYF. CDR3 DNA sequence: TGCAGCGTTGATTTTAGCCAAGAGACCCAGTACTTC.

This clonotype was seen a few times. V usage is TRBV29-1 and J usage is TRBJ2-7; the D gene is possibly TRBD2 (7 bases). The CDR3 is 12 amino acids. V was clipped by 7 bases and J by 3 bases, with 13 bases between them. In germline, CDR1 is SQVTM, CDR2 ANQGSEA. CDR3: CSAIRGGYEQYF. The CDR3 region has the DNA TGCAGCGCGATTAGGGGGGGCTACGAGCAGTACTTC.

This clonotype was detected ten times or more. V and J are TRBV3-1 and TRBJ2-1; the D gene is possibly TRBD1 (5 bases). This CDR3 comprises 16 residues. V was clipped by 0 bases and J by 4 bases, with 13 bases between them. Germline-derived CDR1 and CDR2 are LGHDT and YNNKEL (reference sequence). The CDR3 sequence: CASSQDTWTRYNEQFF. As DNA, the CDR3 is TGTGCCAGCAGCCAAGATACCTGGACAAGGTACAATGAGCAGTTCTTC.

In its sample, this clonotype was seen many times. The genes are TRBV4-2 and TRBJ1-2; D unresolved. Germline CDR1 and CDR2: LGHNA and YNFKEQ. The CDR3 is 15 residues long. V was trimmed by 1 base and J by 8 bases, leaving 17 bases between them. The DNA of the CDR3 is TGTGCCAGCAGCCAAGTTAGCCCGGGGAACAACGGCTACACCTTC. Amino acids: CASSQVSPGNNGYTF.